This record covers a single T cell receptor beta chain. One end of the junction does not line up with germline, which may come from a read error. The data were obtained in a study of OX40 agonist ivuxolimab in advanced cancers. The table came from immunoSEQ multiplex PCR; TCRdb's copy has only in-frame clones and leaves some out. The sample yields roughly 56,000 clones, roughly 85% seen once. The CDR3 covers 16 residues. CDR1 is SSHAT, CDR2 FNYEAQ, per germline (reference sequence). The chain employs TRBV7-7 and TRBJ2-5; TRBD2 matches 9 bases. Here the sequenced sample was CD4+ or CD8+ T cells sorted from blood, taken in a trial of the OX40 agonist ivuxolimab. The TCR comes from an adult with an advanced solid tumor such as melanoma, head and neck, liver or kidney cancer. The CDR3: CASSLGGLATSETQYF. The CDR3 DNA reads TGTGCTAGCAGCTTAGGAGGACTAGCGACATCAGAGACCCAGTACTTC.